This T cell receptor beta chain stems from a study of Ad26.COV2.S vaccination and SARS-CoV-2 variants. For the study at large: Sample donor was a member of the COV1001 Ad26.COV2.S trial arm.

The treatment: some 20 received Ad26.COV2.S at low or high dose, single or two shots; a few received placebo; per-sample allocation not given. Specimen acquisition occurred on day 63 following the initial vaccine or placebo injection. Boston hosted the donor, who was an adult aged 18-55 years. This clone has only one observation. Its antigen is not known. Study-level findings and limits: Responses of spike-specific T cells (both CD8+ and CD4+) reportedly showed substantial breadth after vaccination.

The data were produced by immunoSEQ multiplex PCR, yet TCRdb's version contains in-frame clones alone and is incomplete. Counted here are 330,000 or so clones, roughly 90% occurring once; the ten biggest clones make up 4.5% to 7%. The CDR3 spans 16 residues. J gave up 7 bases and V 6 bases, and 14 bases lay outside the gene matches. Germline lookup yields CDR1 LGHDT and CDR2 YNNKEL (reference sequence). The source was peripheral blood, collected in a trial of Ad26.COV2.S vaccine versus placebo. This TCR derives from a person between 18 and 65 years old who received the Ad26.COV2.S COVID-19 vaccine or a placebo. V and J are TRBV3-1 (or the pseudogene TRBV3-2) and TRBJ2-2; 7 nucleotides agree with TRBD2. In DNA form, the CDR3 reads TGTGCCAGCAGTGAGACTCCGGGACTAATGGGCGGGGAGCTGTTTTTT. Protein sequence: CASSETPGLMGGELFF.